The 21 T cell receptor beta chains below all came from one sample that was sequenced in a study of blood T cell repertoires in COVID-19. The data were produced by immunoSEQ multiplex PCR, yet TCRdb's version contains in-frame clones alone and is incomplete. The sample contains under 300,000 clones, about three quarters of which appear only once. The sequenced sample consisted of peripheral blood. The receptors here all came from a woman of 80 years or more with acute or convalescent COVID-19.

This clone occurred a few times. The same CDR3 arises from other DNA sequences in this sample as well. The chain couples TRBV7-2 to TRBJ2-1, with D perhaps matching TRBD1 (5 bases). Trimming removed 2 bases from V and 9 bases from J, with 5 bases in between. In germline, CDR1 is SGHTA, CDR2 FQGNSA. This CDR3 contains 11 residues. CDR3 sequence reads: CASSLRGEQFF. In DNA form, the CDR3 reads TGTGCCAGCAGCTTAAGGGGTGAGCAGTTCTTC.

The chain is built from TRBV2 and TRBJ1-5; maybe TRBD1 (6 bases). This CDR3 comprises 15 residues. The germline V and J ends were trimmed by 6 bases and 0 bases, with 12 bases remaining between them. Germline V gene sequence: CDR1 SNHLY, CDR2 FYNNEI. The CDR3 DNA reads TGTGCCAGCAGAAACCGGGACAATAGCAATCAGCCCCAGCATTTT. This sequence encodes CASRNRDNSNQPQHF.

V and J are TRBV3-1 (or the pseudogene TRBV3-2) and TRBJ1-3, with D possibly TRBD1 on 6 matching bases. V was shortened by 1 base and J by 3 bases, with 10 bases between the two germline ends. CDR1 and CDR2 from the germline V gene are LGHDT and YNNKEL (reference sequence). The CDR3 loop spans 15 amino acids. CDR3 coding DNA: TGTGCCAGCAGCCAAGGGGGGGGCTTTGGAAACACCATATATTTT. Its protein is CASSQGGGFGNTIYF.

Many counts were recorded for this clone. The J gene is TRBJ1-5, the V gene TRBV2; TRBD1 agrees at 12 bases. The CDR3 runs to 15 residues. Germline V gene data show CDR1 as SNHLY and CDR2 as FYNNEI. The V and J ends lost 8 bases and 6 bases, in that order; junction bases with no gene match: 8. This chain's CDR3 is CASGAGTGGGQPQHF. The CDR3 bases are TGTGCCAGCGGAGCAGGGACAGGGGGCGGTCAGCCCCAGCATTTT.

The rearrangement joins TRBV6-5 to TRBJ2-5, with D perhaps TRBD1 (7 bases). V gave up 5 bases and J gave up 5 bases, with 12 bases separating them. From germline, CDR1 is MNHEY and CDR2 SVGAGI. The CDR3 totals 13 residues. CDR3 residues: CASSPQGRETQYF. The DNA of the CDR3 is TGTGCCAGCAGTCCACAGGGGAGGGAGACCCAGTACTTC.

The chain has TRBV28 and TRBJ2-3, with 8 bases lining up with TRBD1. Germline-derived CDR1 and CDR2 are MDHEN and SYDVKM. The CDR3 runs 16 residues. V shed 7 bases and J 3 bases; nucleotides not matched to a gene: 12. The CDR3 nucleotides read TGTGCCAGCACCCTTCTTCACAGGGGGGTTACAGATACGCAGTATTTT. It translates to CASTLLHRGVTDTQYF.

This clone was detected only once. The chain uses TRBV10-1 and TRBJ1-1; 7 nucleotides line up with TRBD1. The V gene's germline CDR1 is WNHNN and CDR2 SYGVQD (reference sequence). The CDR3 contains 14 residues. V lost 5 bases and J lost 1; bases outside the gene matches: 4. The CDR3 here is CASSTDRANTEAFF. CDR3 nucleotide sequence: TGCGCCAGCAGTACAGACAGGGCGAACACTGAAGCTTTCTTT.

This clone was found a few times. The rearrangement links TRBV4-3 to TRBJ1-2, with 7 bases matching TRBD1. V was clipped by 4 bases and J by 4 bases; unmatched bases: 3. The germline V gene has CDR1 LGHNA and CDR2 YSLEER. The CDR3 has 13 amino acids. Here the CDR3 reads CASSPGQSYGYTF. The CDR3 nucleotides read TGCGCCAGCAGCCCGGGACAGAGCTATGGCTACACCTTC.

This clone was counted only a few times. The V call is TRBV7-2, the J call TRBJ1-2; the D gene is possibly TRBD1 (5 bases). Trimming left V 4 bases short and J 9 bases short, with 18 bases between. The CDR3 has 14 residues. CDR1 and CDR2 from the germline V gene are SGHTA and FQGNSA. The CDR3 DNA follows: TGTGCCAGCAGCTCGCCGCGGGACGGGCTACGCTACACCTTC. Amino acid sequence: CASSSPRDGLRYTF. Complete variable domain (other parts from reference TRBV7-2 and TRBJ1-2): GAGVSQSPSNKVTEKGKDVELRCDPISGHTALYWYRQSLGQGLEFLIYFQGNSAPDKSGLPSDRFSAERTGGSVSTLTIQRTQQEDSAVYLCASSSPRDGLRYTFGSGTRLTVV.

The CDR3 nucleotides are TGTGCCAGTAGGCCGACAGGGTCTATGGGAAACTATGGCTACACCTTC. Translation: CASRPTGSMGNYGYTF. This chain links TRBV19 with TRBJ1-2; 7 positions agree with TRBD1. V shed 6 bases and J 2 bases; nucleotides not matched to a gene: 12. The CDR3 loop spans 16 amino acids. Germline-derived CDR1 and CDR2 are LNHDA and SQIVND (reference sequence). Full variable domain (missing parts from reference TRBV19 and TRBJ1-2): DGGITQSPKYLFRKEGQNVTLSCEQNLNHDAMYWYRQDPGQGLRLIYYSQIVNDFQKGDIAEGYSVSREKKESFPLTVTSAQKNPTAFYLCASRPTGSMGNYGYTFGSGTRLTVV.

V usage is TRBV7-7 and J usage is TRBJ1-5; 12 nucleotides match TRBD1. The CDR3 has 16 residues. J gave up 7 bases and V 5 bases, and 9 bases lay outside the gene matches. Germline V CDR1 and CDR2: SSHAT, FNYEAQ (reference sequence). The CDR3 bases are TGTGCCAGCAGCCTCAGGGACAGGGGGCGTCGGCAGCCCCAGCATTTT. Residues: CASSLRDRGRRQPQHF.

This clone was seen only a few times. The V and J genes are TRBV9 and TRBJ1-4, with 7 bases fitting TRBD1. The V gene end was trimmed by 2 bases and the J gene end by 2 bases; junction bases not matched to a gene: 6. The CDR3 runs to 16 residues. Germline CDR1 reads SGDLS; CDR2 reads YYNGEE. The CDR3 loop reads CASSVSPRGTNEKLFF. The CDR3 DNA reads TGTGCCAGCAGCGTCTCACCCAGGGGGACTAATGAAAAACTGTTTTTT. The full variable domain, completed using reference TRBV9 and TRBJ1-4, is DSGVTQTPKHLITATGQRVTLRCSPRSGDLSVYWYQQSLDQGLQFLIQYYNGEERAKGNILERFSAQQFPDLHSELNLSSLELGDSALYFCASSVSPRGTNEKLFFGSGTQLSVL.

This chain uses TRBV5-4 with TRBJ1-2, with 8 bases aligning to TRBD1. The CDR3 has 15 amino acids. Per germline, CDR1 SGHNT and CDR2 YYREEE (reference sequence). The trim removed 4 bases at V and 8 bases at J, leaving 13 bases unmatched. The CDR3 reads CASSRWTGTGSGYTF. The CDR3 DNA follows: TGTGCCAGCAGCCGATGGACAGGGACTGGTTCGGGCTACACCTTC. Full variable domain (rest looked up from reference TRBV5-4 and TRBJ1-2): ETGVTQSPTHLIKTRGQQVTLRCSSQSGHNTVSWYQQALGQGPQFIFQYYREEENGRGNFPPRFSGLQFPNYSSELNVNALELDDSALYLCASSRWTGTGSGYTFGSGTRLTVV.

This clone was recorded once. V is TRBV3-1 (or the pseudogene TRBV3-2) and J is TRBJ1-1, with unresolved D. Trimming left V 1 base short and J 7 bases short, with 4 bases between. Per germline, CDR1 LGHDT and CDR2 YNNKEL (reference sequence). CDR3 length: 11 amino acids. The CDR3 protein is CASSQVDEAFF. CDR3 DNA: TGTGCCAGCAGCCAAGTAGATGAAGCTTTCTTT.

Only a few counts were recorded for this clone. The chain couples TRBV6-5 to TRBJ2-2; perhaps TRBD1 as D (5 bases). Between the trimmed V and J ends, which lost 8 bases and 1 base, there was a span of 11 bases. The CDR3 contains 14 residues. Germline V gives CDR1 MNHEY, CDR2 SVGAGI. The CDR3 protein is CASWAGKNTGELFF. CDR3 coding DNA: TGTGCCAGCTGGGCAGGGAAGAACACCGGGGAGCTGTTTTTT.

V usage is TRBV10-3 and J usage is TRBJ1-5; the D gene is possibly TRBD1 (5 bases). CDR3 length: 16 residues. V was pared by 2 bases and J by 1 base, with 12 bases between. The germline V gene encodes CDR1 ENHRY and CDR2 SYGVKD. The CDR3 is CAISEEFRGSNQPQHF. The CDR3 DNA follows: TGTGCCATCAGTGAGGAATTTCGGGGGAGCAATCAGCCCCAGCATTTT.

This sequence joins TRBV7-2 and TRBJ1-2; 8 bases are a match to TRBD1. V lost 1 base to trimming and J lost 2 bases; unmatched junction nucleotides: 9. Germline CDR1 and CDR2: SGHTA and FQGNSA. The length of the CDR3 is 17 residues. This chain's CDR3 is CASSLVGQGAVNYGYTF. The DNA for the CDR3 is TGTGCCAGCAGCTTAGTGGGGCAGGGGGCAGTAAACTATGGCTACACCTTC.

This clone was counted only a few times. The chain links TRBV5-4 to TRBJ1-2; 8 nucleotides agree with TRBD1. The germline gives CDR1 SGHNT, CDR2 YYREEE (reference sequence). Unmatched junction bases numbered 12, after V lost 4 bases and J lost 7 bases. This CDR3 region has 15 residues. This chain's CDR3 is CASSPGGSSLGGYTF. The CDR3 DNA follows: TGTGCCAGCAGCCCAGGGGGCAGCTCTCTCGGTGGCTACACCTTC.

The chain employs TRBV6-5 and TRBJ2-7; D might be TRBD2 (6 bases). V lost 11 bases to trimming and J lost 2 bases, with 13 bases between them. The CDR3 is made up of 12 amino acids. Germline V CDR1 and CDR2: MNHEY, SVGAGI. The CDR3 sequence is CAAHGGAYEQYF. The CDR3 DNA sequence: TGTGCCGCCCATGGAGGGGCCTACGAGCAGTACTTC.

This clone was detected only once. The chain combines TRBV6-6 with TRBJ2-5; no definite D call. The germline V gene has CDR1 MNHNY and CDR2 SVGAGI (reference sequence). Trimming took off 0 bases at V and 1 base at J, with 6 bases between the two ends. The CDR3 spans 14 residues. CDR3 nucleotides: TGTGCCAGCAGTTACTCGAACAGCCAAGAGACCCAGTACTTC. Protein sequence: CASSYSNSQETQYF.

On this clone: One end of the junction varies from germline; a read error may be responsible. This sequence joins TRBV7-2 and TRBJ2-7; 9 bases match TRBD2. The CDR3 has 15 residues. Per germline, CDR1 SGHTA and CDR2 FQGNSA. CDR3 bases: TGTGCCAGCACCTTACAGCGGGGGGCTTCGTTGGAGCAGTACTTC. Amino acid sequence: CASTLQRGASLEQYF.